These 32 T cell receptor beta chains share one sample of origin, sequenced in a study of OX40 agonist ivuxolimab in advanced cancers. Assay used: immunoSEQ multiplex PCR; TCRdb lists only in-frame clones, some missing. The sample contains fewer than 50,000 clones, roughly 90% of which appear only once. Sequences were derived from CD4+ or CD8+ T cells sorted from blood, sampled in a trial of the OX40 agonist ivuxolimab. The receptor set was obtained from an adult with an advanced solid tumor such as melanoma, head and neck, liver or kidney cancer.

The chain carries TRBV9 and TRBJ1-1; D is unclear. The CDR3 extends over 13 amino acids. The V end was cut by 4 bases, the J end by 1 base, with 8 bases between. CDR1 and CDR2 (germline): SGDLS, YYNGEE. CDR3 protein: CASSFQRNTEAFF. The DNA for the CDR3 is TGTGCCAGCAGCTTTCAACGGAACACTGAAGCTTTCTTT. The full variable domain, its missing parts supplied by reference TRBV9 and TRBJ1-1, is DSGVTQTPKHLITATGQRVTLRCSPRSGDLSVYWYQQSLDQGLQFLIQYYNGEERAKGNILERFSAQQFPDLHSELNLSSLELGDSALYFCASSFQRNTEAFFGQGTRLTVV.

V is TRBV7-8 and J is TRBJ2-7; 8 bases are a match to TRBD1. V lost 5 bases, J lost 2 bases, and 11 bases stayed unmatched. CDR1 is SGHVS and CDR2 is FQNEAQ in the germline V gene. The CDR3 is made up of 16 amino acids. Written as DNA, the CDR3 is TGTGCCAGCAGCAGAGAGGGACAGGTATTACCCTACGAGCAGTACTTC. It translates to CASSREGQVLPYEQYF.

This chain uses TRBV4-1 with TRBJ2-1; possibly TRBD2 for D (6 bases). CDR1 and CDR2 (germline): MGHRA, YSYEKL. Trimming stripped 0 bases from V and 0 bases from J, with 6 bases between. CDR3 length: 15 residues. DNA of the CDR3: TGCGCCAGCAGCCAAGAGGGGGGCTCCTACAATGAGCAGTTCTTC. Its protein is CASSQEGGSYNEQFF.

The J gene is TRBJ1-4, the V gene TRBV6-1, with 9 nucleotides matching TRBD1. In germline, CDR1 is MNHNS, CDR2 SASEGT. The CDR3 length is 14 residues. The V and J ends lost 8 bases and 5 bases, in that order; junction bases with no gene match: 6. The CDR3 sequence: CASDNRGLNEKLFF. Written as DNA, the CDR3 is TGTGCCAGCGACAACAGGGGGCTAAATGAAAAACTGTTTTTT.

The chain recombines TRBV7-7 with TRBJ2-7; a possible D gene is TRBD2 (5 bases). Trimming shortened V by 5 bases and J by 2 bases, and 13 bases separated the two germline ends. From germline, CDR1 is SSHAT and CDR2 FNYEAQ (reference sequence). This CDR3 spans 14 amino acids. CDR3 sequence reads: CASSAGYGAYEQYF. The CDR3 DNA reads as TGTGCCAGCAGCGCCGGTTACGGGGCCTACGAGCAGTACTTC.

This clone was picked up one time. J is TRBJ1-1 and V is TRBV6-5, with D perhaps matching TRBD1 (5 bases). V dropped 10 bases and J dropped 0 bases, with 12 bases sitting between them. CDR1 MNHEY and CDR2 SVGAGI come from the germline V gene. The CDR3 runs to 13 residues. CDR3 bases: TGTGCCACCCAAGGGGAAATGAACACTGAAGCTTTCTTT. Amino acids: CATQGEMNTEAFF.

The DNA for the CDR3 is TGTGCCAGCAGTGATGCGGTCACAGGGGGACAGTTCTCTGGAAACACCATATATTTT. Its translation: CASSDAVTGGQFSGNTIYF. The V gene is TRBV6-1, the J gene TRBJ1-3, with 8 nucleotides matching TRBD1. CDR3 length equals 19 residues. Losses at the gene ends were 3 bases for V and 0 bases for J; bases not matched to a gene: 13. From germline, CDR1 is MNHNS and CDR2 SASEGT.

The CDR3 DNA follows: TGCAGCGTTGAGGGGACAGGGGGCAGAAACATTCAGTACTTC. Translated: CSVEGTGGRNIQYF. The genes are TRBV29-1 and TRBJ2-4; 12 bases are shared with TRBD1. This CDR3 has 14 residues. The ends lost 3 bases at V and 6 bases at J; junction bases unmatched: 3. Germline V gene data show CDR1 as SQVTM and CDR2 as ANQGSEA. The variable domain in full, with the rest retrieved from reference TRBV29-1 and TRBJ2-4, is SAVISQKPSRDICQRGTSLTIQCQVDSQVTMMFWYRQQPGQSLTLIATANQGSEATYESGFVIDKFPISRPNLTFSTLTVSNMSPEDSSIYLCSVEGTGGRNIQYFGAGTRLSVL.

This clone is medium-sized by share. V is TRBV27 and J is TRBJ1-5; D gene unclear. The germline gives CDR1 MNHEY, CDR2 SMNVEV (reference sequence). CDR3 size: 15 residues. V was trimmed by 5 bases and J by 0 bases, leaving 11 bases between them. DNA of the CDR3: TGTGCCAGCAGTGGAGGAGTGCATAGCAATCAGCCCCAGCATTTT. It is translated as CASSGGVHSNQPQHF.

The rearrangement links TRBV6-5 to TRBJ1-2; D not certain. The germline V and J ends were trimmed by 2 bases and 6 bases, with 10 bases remaining between them. Germline V CDR1 and CDR2: MNHEY, SVGAGI. This CDR3 spans 13 amino acids. The CDR3 is CASSYDGLHGYTF. CDR3 bases: TGTGCCAGCAGTTACGACGGGCTGCATGGCTACACCTTC.

V is TRBV27 and J is TRBJ1-1, with a possible D match to TRBD1 (5 bases). This CDR3 has 15 residues. Germline values: CDR1 MNHEY, CDR2 SMNVEV (reference sequence). V lost 6 bases and J 8 bases, leaving 22 bases between the germline ends. CDR3 DNA: TGTGCCAGCAGCTCCCCTAGGGATAGGGGTGGAGAAGCTTTCTTT. This translates into CASSSPRDRGGEAFF.

The chain combines TRBV6-5 with TRBJ2-6; 7 positions agree with TRBD2. There are 16 residues in the CDR3. With V trimmed by 2 bases and J by 0 bases, 1 base remained unmatched. Germline assignment: CDR1 MNHEY and CDR2 SVGAGI. CDR3 loop: CASSYGEGSGANVLTF. CDR3 DNA sequence: TGTGCCAGCAGTTACGGGGAGGGCTCTGGGGCCAACGTCCTGACTTTC.

V usage is TRBV29-1 and J usage is TRBJ2-7, with 7 bases fitting TRBD1. V trimming: 6 bases; J trimming: 3 bases; junction bases outside the gene matches: 8. CDR3 length: 13 amino acids. CDR1 is SQVTM, CDR2 ANQGSEA, per germline. The CDR3 loop is CSVGRGMDYEQYF. The CDR3 region has the DNA TGCAGCGTGGGCAGGGGGATGGACTACGAGCAGTACTTC.

The chain links TRBV5-6 to TRBJ1-1, with TRBD1 as a possible D gene (6 bases). CDR1 is SGHDT, CDR2 YYEEEE, per germline. This CDR3 spans 13 amino acids. The V and J ends lost 0 bases and 5 bases respectively, with 8 bases between them. CDR3 loop: CASSLDQGTEAFF. CDR3 coding DNA: TGTGCCAGCAGCTTGGACCAGGGGACTGAAGCTTTCTTT.

This chain links TRBV28 with TRBJ2-5, with 9 bases fitting TRBD1. Per germline, CDR1 MDHEN and CDR2 SYDVKM. The CDR3 is 14 residues long. V was clipped by 3 bases and J by 5 bases; unmatched bases: 4. DNA of the CDR3: TGTGCCAGCAGTTTCCCACAGGGGGCGGAGACCCAGTACTTC. Translation gives CASSFPQGAETQYF.

The chain is built from TRBV7-8 and TRBJ2-3; tentatively, D is TRBD2 (6 bases). Trimming cost V 1 base and J 1 base, with 12 bases left between them. CDR3 length: 16 amino acids. CDR1 is SGHVS, CDR2 FQNEAQ, per germline. The DNA for the CDR3 is TGTGCCAGCAGCTTAGAAGTAGCGGACGGCACAGATACGCAGTATTTT. It translates to CASSLEVADGTDTQYF.

The chain employs TRBV11-2 and TRBJ2-7; tentatively, D is TRBD1 (6 bases). The CDR3 totals 16 residues. Trimming removed 3 bases at V and 3 bases at J, with 18 bases between. Germline loops: CDR1 SGHAT, CDR2 FQNNGV. CDR3 nucleotides: TGTGCCAGCAGCTTTTTAAAACAGGGAATTCTCTACGAGCAGTACTTC. It is translated as CASSFLKQGILYEQYF.

V gene TRBV11-1 combines with J gene TRBJ1-1; 7 bases align to TRBD1. The CDR3 covers 15 residues. Trimming at V came to 5 bases and at J to 1 base, leaving 7 bases not matched to a gene. CDR1 SGHAT and CDR2 FQDESV come from the germline V gene (reference sequence). CDR3 coding DNA: TGTGCCAGCAGCCCCGAGGCAGGGGGGAACACTGAAGCTTTCTTT. Its translation: CASSPEAGGNTEAFF. The full variable domain, completed using reference TRBV11-1 and TRBJ1-1, is EAEVAQSPRYKITEKSQAVAFWCDPISGHATLYWYRQILGQGPELLVQFQDESVVDDSQLPKDRFSAERLKGVDSTLKIQPAELGDSAMYLCASSPEAGGNTEAFFGQGTRLTVV.

The chain recombines TRBV14 with TRBJ2-7, with 8 bases fitting TRBD1. The CDR3 extends over 14 amino acids. Germline CDR1 and CDR2: SGHDN and FVKESK. V shed 1 base, J shed 1 base, and the junction held 0 bases outside the gene matches. CDR3 loop: CASSQGTGSYEQYF. In nucleotides, the CDR3 is TGTGCCAGCAGCCAAGGGACAGGGTCCTACGAGCAGTACTTC. Full variable domain (rest looked up from reference TRBV14 and TRBJ2-7): EAGVTQFPSHSVIEKGQTVTLRCDPISGHDNLYWYRRVMGKEIKFLLHFVKESKQDESGMPNNRFLAERTGGTYSTLKVQPAELEDSGVYFCASSQGTGSYEQYFGPGTRLTVT.

CDR3 in amino acids: CASSARMWTPFNTEAFF. CDR3 sequence (DNA): TGTGCCAGCAGTGCAAGAATGTGGACCCCTTTCAACACTGAAGCTTTCTTT. The J gene is TRBJ1-1, the V gene TRBV6-1; D is ambiguous. V lost 4 bases, J lost 2 bases, and 20 bases lay in between. The length of the CDR3 is 17 residues. Germline assignment: CDR1 MNHNS and CDR2 SASEGT.

A single count supports this clone. The chain recombines TRBV7-8 with TRBJ2-1; 11 nucleotides match TRBD2. Germline-derived CDR1 and CDR2 are SGHVS and FQNEAQ. The V gene end was trimmed by 7 bases and the J gene end by 10 bases; junction bases not matched to a gene: 15. This CDR3 is built from 16 residues. The CDR3 DNA sequence: TGTGCCAGCACCGTCGGAACTAGCGGGAGATCCGAGGAGCAGTTCTTC. The encoded protein is CASTVGTSGRSEEQFF.

V usage is TRBV5-4 and J usage is TRBJ2-7; D is perhaps TRBD2 (7 bases). CDR1 and CDR2 (germline): SGHNT, YYREEE (reference sequence). The CDR3 extends over 14 amino acids. Between the trimmed V and J ends, which lost 1 base and 0 bases, there was a span of 8 bases. CDR3 protein: CASSLRGGSYEQYF. CDR3 DNA sequence: TGTGCCAGCAGCTTGAGGGGGGGCTCCTACGAGCAGTACTTC.

The CDR3 DNA follows: TGTGCCAGCAGTTATTACCAGGGGGCGCTTGGGGAGCTGTTTTTT. Its protein is CASSYYQGALGELFF. This chain links TRBV6-5 with TRBJ2-2; the match to TRBD1 covers 8 bases. This CDR3 has 15 residues. The germline CDR1 and CDR2 sequences are MNHEY and SVGAGI. The J segment lost 8 bases and the V segment lost 3 bases, leaving 8 bases of the junction unmatched.

The chain links TRBV5-1 to TRBJ2-3; D is uncertain. V lost 0 bases to trimming and J lost 4 bases, with 15 bases between them. This CDR3 comprises 16 residues. Germline V gives CDR1 SGHRS, CDR2 YFSETQ. The CDR3 nucleotides read TGCGCCAGCAGCTTGGCGGAGAGCTCTAGAGCAGATACGCAGTATTTT. Protein: CASSLAESSRADTQYF.

This clone has only a few counts. The J gene is TRBJ1-6, the V gene TRBV19, with TRBD1 matching 8 bases. CDR3 length: 17 amino acids. The V gene end was trimmed by 8 bases and the J gene end by 0 bases; junction bases not matched to a gene: 9. The germline CDR1 and CDR2 sequences are LNHDA and SQIVND (reference sequence). The CDR3 nucleotides are TGTGCCAGTCTGGACAGGGCGCAAAGCTCCTATAATTCACCCCTCCACTTT. This codes for CASLDRAQSSYNSPLHF.

This rearrangement joins TRBV5-1 to TRBJ2-1; the match to TRBD2 covers 8 bases. The CDR3 totals 15 residues. Germline CDR1 is SGHRS and CDR2 is YFSETQ. The junction had 14 bases not matched to a gene; V was cut back by 7 bases and J by 8 bases. The CDR3 loop reads CASGERGPVSDEQFF. Here the CDR3 DNA reads TGCGCCAGCGGGGAGCGGGGGCCCGTTAGCGATGAGCAGTTCTTC. Drawing the rest from reference TRBV5-1 and TRBJ2-1, the complete variable domain is KAGVTQTPRYLIKTRGQQVTLSCSPISGHRSVSWYQQTPGQGLQFLFEYFSETQRNKGNFPGRFSGRQFSNSRSEMNVSTLELGDSALYLCASGERGPVSDEQFFGPGTRLTVL.

The chain combines TRBV6-1 with TRBJ2-1, with TRBD1 identical over 7 bases. This CDR3 spans 15 amino acids. From germline, CDR1 is MNHNS and CDR2 SASEGT. V was clipped by 3 bases and J by 8 bases; unmatched bases: 10. Here the CDR3 reads CASSEFGKGAYEQFF. DNA of the CDR3: TGTGCCAGCAGTGAGTTTGGAAAGGGGGCCTATGAGCAGTTCTTC.

This chain connects TRBV27 to TRBJ1-6; 8 nucleotides agree with TRBD1. The CDR3 is 16 amino acids. CDR1 is MNHEY, CDR2 SMNVEV, per germline (reference sequence). The V and J ends lost 6 bases and 7 bases, in that order; junction bases with no gene match: 11. The CDR3 DNA sequence: TGTGCCAGCAGGTCAACGTCCCGGGACAGGAATTCACCCCTCCACTTT. Translated: CASRSTSRDRNSPLHF.

This chain joins TRBV30 and TRBJ2-7; 10 bases align to TRBD1. Germline V gene lookup returns CDR1 GTSNPN and CDR2 SVGIG (reference sequence). V lost 5 bases to trimming and J lost 1 base; unmatched junction nucleotides: 8. The CDR3 runs to 15 residues. In DNA form, the CDR3 reads TGTGCCTGGCTTTTGGGACAGGGGCGATCCTACGAGCAGTACTTC. Residues: CAWLLGQGRSYEQYF.

The chain carries TRBV29-1 and TRBJ1-2; no clear D. The germline V gene encodes CDR1 SQVTM and CDR2 ANQGSEA. CDR3 length: 13 residues. V was clipped by 4 bases and J by 2 bases, with 11 bases between them. CDR3 sequence reads: CSVGGGSNYGYTF. The CDR3 DNA is TGCAGCGTTGGGGGAGGGTCCAACTATGGCTACACCTTC.

The rearrangement uses TRBV4-1 and TRBJ1-2; D is uncertain. The CDR3 extends over 14 amino acids. Per germline, CDR1 MGHRA and CDR2 YSYEKL. V gave up 1 base and J gave up 6 bases, with 12 bases separating them. CDR3 bases: TGCGCCAGCAGCCAAGTCTCCATGGCGGATGGCTACACCTTC. Translating gives CASSQVSMADGYTF.

The V and J genes are TRBV7-9 and TRBJ2-1, with TRBD1 as a possible D gene (6 bases). Germline CDR1 reads SEHNR; CDR2 reads FQNEAQ (reference sequence). V lost 2 bases, J lost 7 bases, and 15 bases lay in between. The CDR3 extends over 15 amino acids. In DNA, the CDR3 is TGTGCCAGCAGCTTAAATAATGACAGGAGGAATGAGCAGTTCTTC. It is translated as CASSLNNDRRNEQFF.